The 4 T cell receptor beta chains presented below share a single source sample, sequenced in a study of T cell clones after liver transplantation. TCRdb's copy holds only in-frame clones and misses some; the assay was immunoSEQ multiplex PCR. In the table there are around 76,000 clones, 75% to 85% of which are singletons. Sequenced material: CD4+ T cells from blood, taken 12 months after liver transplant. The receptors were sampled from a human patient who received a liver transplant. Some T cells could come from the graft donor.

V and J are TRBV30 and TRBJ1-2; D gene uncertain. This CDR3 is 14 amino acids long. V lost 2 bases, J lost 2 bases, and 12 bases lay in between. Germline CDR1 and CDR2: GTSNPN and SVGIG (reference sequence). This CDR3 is CAWSPQSSNYGYTF. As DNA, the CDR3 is TGTGCCTGGAGTCCCCAGAGTTCGAACTATGGCTACACCTTC.

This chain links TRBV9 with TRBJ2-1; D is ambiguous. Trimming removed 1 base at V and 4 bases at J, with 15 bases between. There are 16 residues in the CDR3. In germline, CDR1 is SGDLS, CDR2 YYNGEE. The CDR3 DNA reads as TGTGCCAGCAGCGTATTGGCCCCAATTCCGTACAATGAGCAGTTCTTC. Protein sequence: CASSVLAPIPYNEQFF.

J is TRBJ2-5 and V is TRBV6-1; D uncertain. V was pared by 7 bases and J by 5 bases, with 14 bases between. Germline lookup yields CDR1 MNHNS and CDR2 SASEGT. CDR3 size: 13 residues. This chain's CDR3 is CASTPLPSETQYF. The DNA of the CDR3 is TGTGCCAGCACCCCCTTACCCAGCGAGACCCAGTACTTC.

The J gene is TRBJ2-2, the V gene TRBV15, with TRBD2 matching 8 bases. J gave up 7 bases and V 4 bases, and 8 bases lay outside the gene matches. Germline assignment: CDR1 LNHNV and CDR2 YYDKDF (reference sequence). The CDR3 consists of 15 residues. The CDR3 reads CATSKVAGKYGELFF. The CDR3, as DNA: TGTGCCACCAGCAAGGTAGCGGGGAAGTACGGGGAGCTGTTTTTT.